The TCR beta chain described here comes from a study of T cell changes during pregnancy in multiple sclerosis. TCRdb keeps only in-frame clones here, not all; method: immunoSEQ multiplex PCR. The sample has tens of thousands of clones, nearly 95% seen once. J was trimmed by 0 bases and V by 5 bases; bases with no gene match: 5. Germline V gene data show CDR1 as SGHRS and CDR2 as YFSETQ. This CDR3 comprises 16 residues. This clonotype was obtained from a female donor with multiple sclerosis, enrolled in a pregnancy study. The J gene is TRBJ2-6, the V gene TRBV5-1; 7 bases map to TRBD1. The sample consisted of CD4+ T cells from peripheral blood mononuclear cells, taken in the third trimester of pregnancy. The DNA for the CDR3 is TGCGCCAGCAGAACAGGGGCCTACTCTGGGGCCAACGTCCTGACTTTC. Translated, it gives CASRTGAYSGANVLTF.